Listed here are 26 T cell receptor beta chains from one sample, sequenced in a study of shared clonotypes between healthy human individuals. The table came from immunoSEQ multiplex PCR; TCRdb's copy has only in-frame clones and leaves some out. Here the sample spans approximately 440,000 clones, 75% to 80% being singletons. Sequenced sample: PBMCs. The origin of the receptors is a middle-aged woman in good health. Some clones in this sample may be carry-over from other donors' samples.

J is TRBJ2-1 and V is TRBV11-1; no reliable D call. V was pared by 3 bases and J by 4 bases, with 13 bases between. This CDR3 region has 15 residues. Germline CDR1 reads SGHAT; CDR2 reads FQDESV (reference sequence). Here the CDR3 reads CASSFDPSIYNEQFF. The CDR3 nucleotides are TGTGCCAGCAGCTTTGATCCTTCAATATACAATGAGCAGTTCTTC.

This clone was seen once. J is TRBJ1-2 and V is TRBV2; 7 bases line up with TRBD1. Trimming cost V 3 bases and J 4 bases; bases outside gene matches: 11. From germline, CDR1 is SNHLY and CDR2 FYNNEI. This CDR3 is 16 amino acids long. For the CDR3, the DNA is TGTGCCAGCAGTGAGGGACTGGGGCCAGGGGGCTATGGCTACACCTTC. This codes for CASSEGLGPGGYGYTF.

This clone has a single count. The V gene is TRBV28, the J gene TRBJ2-7, with 7 bases aligning to TRBD1. J gave up 4 bases and V 2 bases, and 11 bases lay outside the gene matches. CDR3 size: 16 residues. Germline lookup yields CDR1 MDHEN and CDR2 SYDVKM. CDR3 sequence: CASSLHGQAVGYEQYF. The CDR3 coding sequence is TGTGCCAGCAGTTTACACGGACAGGCGGTGGGGTACGAGCAGTACTTC.

As to this clone: This sequence is one base from a far larger clone and is likely a read error. The chain couples TRBV9 to TRBJ1-5; 9 positions match TRBD1. V was clipped by 0 bases and J by 6 bases; unmatched bases: 4. The germline V gene has CDR1 SGDLS and CDR2 YYNGEE. This CDR3 comprises 15 residues. CDR3 DNA: TGTGCCAGCAGCGTAGGGACAGGGGAATCTCAGCCCCAGCATTTT. Amino acid sequence: CASSVGTGESQPQHF.

The V and J genes are TRBV28 and TRBJ1-4; 10 bases are a match to TRBD1. This CDR3 has 15 amino acids. Germline CDR1 is MDHEN and CDR2 is SYDVKM. Trimming removed 1 base from V and 6 bases from J; junction bases left unmatched: 2. The CDR3 DNA reads TGTGCCAGCAGTTTATCGACAGGGGGCTATGAAAAACTGTTTTTT. Amino acid sequence: CASSLSTGGYEKLFF.

The chain recombines TRBV27 with TRBJ2-2; the match to TRBD2 covers 14 bases. The CDR3 spans 18 residues. Germline V gene data show CDR1 as MNHEY and CDR2 as SMNVEV (reference sequence). V trimming: 5 bases; J trimming: 5 bases; junction bases outside the gene matches: 10. CDR3 in DNA: TGTGCCAGCAGTCTCGGACTAGCGGGAGGTGTGTGGACCGGGGAGCTGTTTTTT. Amino acid sequence: CASSLGLAGGVWTGELFF.

A single count supports this clone. The chain couples TRBV4-1 to TRBJ1-3; D may be TRBD1 (5 bases). CDR1 is MGHRA, CDR2 YSYEKL, per germline. V dropped 1 base and J dropped 2 bases, with 6 bases sitting between them. The CDR3 sequence is 14 residues long. CDR3 sequence reads: CASSQVGAGNTIYF. CDR3 sequence (DNA): TGCGCCAGCAGCCAAGTGGGGGCTGGAAACACCATATATTTT.

This clone appeared once. The chain joins TRBV18 to TRBJ2-6; 12 nucleotides match TRBD1. The CDR3 runs to 17 residues. The germline CDR1 and CDR2 sequences are KGHSH and LQKENI. Trimming took 3 bases from V and 2 from J; bases not matched to a gene: 2. CDR3 residues: CASSPGQGAPGANVLTF. Here the CDR3 DNA reads TGTGCCAGCTCACCGGGACAGGGGGCCCCTGGGGCCAACGTCCTGACTTTC.

This clone was seen just once. The chain carries TRBV5-4 and TRBJ2-1; unclear D gene. This CDR3 contains 15 residues. From germline, CDR1 is SGHNT and CDR2 YYREEE (reference sequence). The V gene lost 0 bases and the J gene lost 6 bases, with 13 bases spanning the gap. CDR3 in DNA: TGTGCCAGCAGCTTGGCCGTGGCCCCTTCCAATGAGCAGTTCTTC. Residues: CASSLAVAPSNEQFF.

CDR3 residues: CASSQRTGGGYGYTF. The CDR3 DNA follows: TGCGCCAGCAGCCAAAGGACAGGGGGAGGGTATGGCTACACCTTC. The chain combines TRBV4-1 with TRBJ1-2; 10 nucleotides agree with TRBD1. There are 15 residues in the CDR3. Germline CDR1 MGHRA, CDR2 YSYEKL. Trimming removed 2 bases from V and 5 bases from J; junction bases left unmatched: 5.

This chain joins TRBV6-1 and TRBJ2-5, with D possibly TRBD1 on 6 matching bases. Trimming removed 6 bases at V and 7 bases at J, with 9 bases between. The germline CDR1 and CDR2 sequences are MNHNS and SASEGT. The CDR3 consists of 11 residues. The CDR3 sequence is CASSGQMTQYF. For the CDR3, the DNA is TGTGCCAGCAGCGGACAGATGACCCAGTACTTC.

This clone was counted at least ten times. CDR3 nucleotides: TGTGCCAGTAGTATTCCCGCCAGAGGCCAGCCCCAGCATTTT. It codes for CASSIPARGQPQHF. The chain employs TRBV19 and TRBJ1-5; no clear D. The CDR3 contains 14 residues. V was trimmed by 3 bases and J by 7 bases, leaving 13 bases between them. Germline V gives CDR1 LNHDA, CDR2 SQIVND (reference sequence).

This clone was recorded only once. V and J are TRBV5-1 and TRBJ2-7, with a tentative D call TRBD2 (5 bases). CDR1 is SGHRS and CDR2 is YFSETQ in the germline V gene. The CDR3 spans 13 residues. V was trimmed by 4 bases and J by 2 bases, leaving 10 bases between them. The CDR3 is CASSPLGAYEQYF. The CDR3 nucleotides read TGCGCCAGCAGCCCGCTCGGGGCCTACGAGCAGTACTTC.

The CDR3 region is CASSLSRRGREYAGELFF. Written as DNA, the CDR3 is TGTGCCAGCAGTTTATCCCGCCGGGGCAGGGAATACGCCGGGGAGCTGTTTTTT. The chain links TRBV27 to TRBJ2-2; D is perhaps TRBD1 or TRBD2 (5 bases each). V lost 0 bases to trimming and J lost 6 bases, with 20 bases between them. Per the germline V gene, CDR1 is MNHEY and CDR2 is SMNVEV (reference sequence). The CDR3 loop spans 18 amino acids.

Only a few counts were recorded for this clone. A much larger clone sits a single nucleotide away, making a read error possible. CDR3 region: CASGKGDIAYEQYF. The CDR3 DNA sequence: TGTGCCAGCGGGAAAGGGGACATAGCCTACGAGCAGTACTTC. The chain couples TRBV11-1 to TRBJ2-7, with D possibly being TRBD1 (6 bases). The V gene's germline CDR1 is SGHAT and CDR2 FQDESV (reference sequence). V lost 8 bases to trimming and J lost 2 bases, with 16 bases between them. The CDR3 length is 14 residues.

The V gene is TRBV7-2, the J gene TRBJ2-1, with D unclear. CDR1 and CDR2 from the germline V gene are SGHTA and FQGNSA. The length of the CDR3 is 13 residues. Between the trimmed V and J ends, which lost 1 base and 8 bases, there was a span of 9 bases. The CDR3 protein is CASSLVREDEQFF. CDR3 in DNA: TGTGCCAGCAGCTTAGTGAGAGAGGATGAGCAGTTCTTC.

The chain employs TRBV4-1 and TRBJ2-3, with 7 bases that match TRBD2. CDR1 and CDR2 from the germline V gene are MGHRA and YSYEKL. After removal of 0 bases from V and 0 bases from J, the junction contained 12 bases not matched to a gene. CDR3 length equals 19 residues. CDR3 amino acids: CASSQEQGLLAESTDTQYF. The CDR3 region has the DNA TGCGCCAGCAGCCAAGAACAAGGGCTTCTAGCGGAGAGCACAGATACGCAGTATTTT.

Turning to this clone: One base away lies a much larger clone, so this may be a sequencing read error. The chain joins TRBV28 to TRBJ2-1, with 7 bases lining up with TRBD2. The germline V gene has CDR1 MDHEN and CDR2 SYDVKM. With V trimmed by 5 bases and J by 4 bases, 14 bases remained unmatched. The CDR3 extends over 17 amino acids. The CDR3 bases are TGTGCCAGCAGTCTCGCTCTCGGGGCGGGGGATTACAATGAGCAGTTCTTC. Translation: CASSLALGAGDYNEQFF.

This clone was counted ten times or more. The sample holds other DNA sequences that translate to the same CDR3. CDR3 DNA sequence: TGTGCCAGCAGCTTAGTAGACGGGAAATACGAGCAGTACTTC. Its translation is CASSLVDGKYEQYF. The V gene is TRBV11-2, the J gene TRBJ2-7, with D possibly matching TRBD2 (5 bases). Per the germline V gene, CDR1 is SGHAT and CDR2 is FQNNGV. This CDR3 has 14 residues. Trimming took off 1 base at V and 4 bases at J, with 11 bases between the two ends.

V gene TRBV4-3 combines with J gene TRBJ1-2; no clear D. The CDR3 has 13 residues. The germline V gene encodes CDR1 LGHNA and CDR2 YSLEER. The V end was cut by 4 bases, the J end by 4 bases, with 10 bases between. This chain's CDR3 is CASSPAQTYGYTF. CDR3 bases: TGCGCCAGCAGCCCGGCACAGACCTATGGCTACACCTTC.

The rearrangement uses TRBV6-1 and TRBJ2-7; 9 nucleotides line up with TRBD1. CDR1 is MNHNS, CDR2 SASEGT, per germline. The CDR3 totals 17 residues. V lost 1 base to trimming and J lost 1 base; unmatched junction nucleotides: 8. CDR3 sequence: CASSEGDRGTGSYEQYF. CDR3 nucleotide sequence: TGTGCCAGCAGTGAAGGGGACAGAGGGACAGGGTCCTACGAGCAGTACTTC.

The chain links TRBV7-2 to TRBJ2-1; 12 bases agree with TRBD2. The CDR3 runs to 15 residues. The germline CDR1 and CDR2 sequences are SGHTA and FQGNSA. V shed 1 base, J shed 8 bases, and the junction held 3 bases outside the gene matches. The CDR3 nucleotides are TGTGCCAGCAGCTTAGGGACTAGCGGGATTGATGAGCAGTTCTTC. It specifies CASSLGTSGIDEQFF.

The rearrangement joins TRBV9 to TRBJ1-1; D is uncertain. Germline CDR1 reads SGDLS; CDR2 reads YYNGEE. The CDR3 has 15 residues. V was cut by 3 bases and J by 3 bases, with 15 bases left in between. The CDR3 nucleotides read TGTGCCAGCAGCGCGGCAGGACGGCTGGACACTGAAGCTTTCTTT. It encodes CASSAAGRLDTEAFF.

The CDR3 DNA sequence: TGTGCCATCAGTGAGTTAGGGTTTCGGGAGACCCAGTACTTC. This encodes CAISELGFRETQYF. The chain has TRBV10-3 and TRBJ2-5; D unclear. The V gene lost 1 base and the J gene lost 5 bases, with 11 bases spanning the gap. Germline values: CDR1 ENHRY, CDR2 SYGVKD. CDR3 size: 14 residues.

This clone was picked up a small number of times. The chain uses TRBV7-9 and TRBJ1-5; weak D call: TRBD1 (5 bases). The ends were cut back, 3 bases at V and 13 bases at J, with 13 bases in the middle. The CDR3 loop spans 12 amino acids. Germline V CDR1 and CDR2: SEHNR, FQNEAQ (reference sequence). This chain's CDR3 is CASSFESGPQHF. The CDR3 region has the DNA TGTGCCAGCAGCTTTGAATCGGGACCACAGCATTTT.

This sequence joins TRBV9 and TRBJ2-1, with D unclear. The germline CDR1 and CDR2 sequences are SGDLS and YYNGEE. Trimming cost V 0 bases and J 3 bases, with 16 bases left between them. CDR3 size: 17 residues. In DNA, the CDR3 is TGTGCCAGCAGCGTAGGGCTGGGGATGGGTAGCTACAATGAGCAGTTCTTC. Its protein is CASSVGLGMGSYNEQFF.